This record concerns one T cell receptor beta chain sequence. The antigen this receptor binds is unknown. There are no base qualities to consult, and no much larger clone falls within one base. The library was obtained by the immunoSEQ multiplex PCR assay. The deep sequencing platform assayed 90,000 to 100,000 TCR templates per sample. Genomic DNA extracted from sorted T cells was the material used for TCRbeta CDR3 sequencing. The study's own analysis went as follows. The R programming language was used for clonal analysis of the TCRbeta CDR3 data. Comparing unstimulated samples against CFSE-low samples taken after the reaction was how alloreactive CD4+ and CD8+ clones were defined. Regulatory or non-regulatory origin of alloreactive CD4+ clones was assigned by matching sequences to the sorted unstimulated Treg and non-Treg repertoires. TCRdb retrieved this table from immuneACCESS and kept in-frame rearrangements only. Not all clones are present; in checked studies, unresolved V genes account for under half, and no reason is known for the remainder. D and trimming were read from the DNA, whereas the V and J calls and clone size are those reported in that table. This sample gives approximately 91,000 clones in total; approximately 95% of them show up just once. The top ten clones comprise about a fifth of the sample.

The data originate from a study of siplizumab effects on memory and regulatory T cells (dated by TCRdb to about 2019). Describing the broader study: The study looked at the effect of siplizumab, an anti-CD2 antibody, on alloreactive T-cell subsets in allogeneic mixed lymphocyte reactions made from human PBMCs.

The study at large found these results: A naive or memory phenotype could not be assigned to roughly 80-97% of proliferating CD4+ or CD8+ clones. Because sequences at frequencies below about 10^-5 were poorly captured, only a minor fraction of alloreactive clones could be mapped back to unstimulated subsets. The suppressive function of proliferating Tregs from siplizumab cultures was not functionally confirmed. Among mappable alloreactive CD4+ clones, an average Treg-derived fraction of almost 70% was observed with siplizumab, compared with about 25% in control reactions. Siplizumab significantly reduced the cumulative frequency of alloreactive sequences traceable to unstimulated CD4+ memory T cells. Unstimulated naive T cells appeared more diverse than memory T cells, and naive cells seemed to contribute substantially to the alloresponse.

Sorted unstimulated T cells and proliferating T cells recovered from mixed lymphocyte reactions underwent TCRbeta CDR3 sequencing. Fresh whole blood from ten to eleven HLA-typed healthy donors served as the source for isolating PBMCs. The TCR sequence derives from a human donor in good health. What was sequenced was CD8+ T cells sorted from blood.

The CDR3 sequence is CASSPGTASEAFF. Read as DNA, the sequence is TGTGCCAGCAGCCCCGGGACGGCCTCGGAAGCTTTCTTT. Recombination linked TRBV14 to TRBJ1-1, with a weak D call of TRBD1 (5 bases match). V is clipped by 4 bases and J by 8 bases, and the sequence between their germline boundaries is 14 bases long. Inclusive of the bounding cysteine and phenylalanine, the CDR3 is 13 residues long. Solely the CDR3 DNA is kept, with 39 bases framed from the first base. The germline V gene provides CDR1 SGHDN and CDR2 FVKESK.